This T cell receptor (beta chain) was sequenced for a study of T and B cells in COVID-19 patients. As for the study in general: COVID-19 patients gave peripheral blood either during active infection or after recovery.

Notes on the study in general: Symptomatic-phase blood samples from mildly ill patients and early samples from severe cases were scarce. In COVID-19 patients, T cell receptor beta variable and joining gene use was reportedly strongly skewed. The recovered cohort had 2,000 to 3,000 exclusive TCR clusters, including roughly 28 low generation probability clusters.

From blood, roughly 240-550 ng of genomic DNA served as TRB template. The CDR3 loop spans 14 amino acids. CDR1 is ENHRY and CDR2 is SYGVKD in the germline V gene. V was cut by 3 bases and J by 1 base, with 9 bases left in between. Turning to this clonotype: Its antigen is unidentified.

BIOMED2 TRB-A/B primer pools were used in multiplex TRB PCR. TCRdb re-analysed the multiplex PCR reads in MiXCR, keeping a single row per CDR3 protein. The sample consists of 13,000 to 15,000 distinct CDR3 sequences, around 30% of them appearing once. Sequencing was performed on blood. This chain uses TRBV10-3 with TRBJ2-5; no clear D. This clonotype was obtained from a human donor who had recovered from COVID-19. The CDR3 region has the DNA TGTGCCATCAGTGACGTATGGGTCCAAGAGACCCAGTACTTC. Encoded protein: CAISDVWVQETQYF.